The 21 T cell receptor beta chains below come from one sample, sequenced in a study of blood T cells in healthy people across ages. For the second PCR, which ran for roughly 6 to 12 cycles, a sample-barcoded 5' primer and a J-beta primer mix were used. Using its own MiXCR run on the 5' RACE reads, TCRdb lists one record per CDR3 protein. The sample contains 700,000 to 950,000 distinct CDR3 sequences, roughly 64% of which appear only once. Material for sequencing was blood. All receptors derive from a man aged 25-45 years in good health.

The chain joins TRBV15 to TRBJ2-7; D gene ambiguous. The germline V and J ends were trimmed by 3 bases and 2 bases, with 14 bases remaining between them. This CDR3 is built from 15 residues. Germline assignment: CDR1 LNHNV and CDR2 YYDKDF (reference sequence). DNA of the CDR3: TGTGCCACCAGCAGTGAAAGGGAAGGACCCTACGAGCAGTACTTC. Protein sequence: CATSSEREGPYEQYF.

The chain carries TRBV4-1 and TRBJ1-6; D is undetermined. CDR3 length: 16 amino acids. Looked up from germline, CDR1 is MGHRA and CDR2 is YSYEKL. V lost 1 base and J 5 bases, leaving 12 bases between the germline ends. CDR3 bases: TGCGCCAGCAGCCAAGTTAGTACCCGGAATAATTCACCCCTCCACTTT. Translated, it gives CASSQVSTRNNSPLHF.

This sequence joins TRBV20-1 and TRBJ2-4; 8 bases fit TRBD2. The J call is in doubt because the DNA end fits TRBJ2-5 better. The germline CDR1 and CDR2 sequences are DFQATT and SNEGSKA (reference sequence). The CDR3 is 15 amino acids. In nucleotides, the CDR3 is TGCAGTGCTAGAGATGCTAGAGCGGGAGTTGAGACCCAGTACTTC. Protein sequence: CSARDARAGVETQYF.

The CDR3 DNA follows: TGCAGCGTTGATGATAGGGGCGACGGGAATGGCTACACCTTC. It codes for CSVDDRGDGNGYTF. The chain uses TRBV29-1 and TRBJ1-2; perhaps TRBD1 as D (5 bases). Germline lookup yields CDR1 SQVTM and CDR2 ANQGSEA. The CDR3 is made up of 14 amino acids. V was cut by 3 bases and J by 6 bases, with 17 bases left in between.

V usage is TRBV20-1 and J usage is TRBJ2-3; the D gene is possibly TRBD2 (5 bases). V lost 1 base and J 3 bases, leaving 5 bases between the germline ends. The germline gives CDR1 DFQATT, CDR2 SNEGSKA (reference sequence). The CDR3 has 12 amino acids. This chain's CDR3 is CSARAGTDTQYF. The CDR3 DNA sequence: TGCAGTGCTAGAGCGGGGACAGATACGCAGTATTTT.

There are many counts of this clonotype. The chain is built from TRBV12-3 or TRBV12-4 and TRBJ1-2; D uncertain. The CDR3 length is 11 residues. V lost 2 bases and J lost 5, with 3 bases in between. DNA for the CDR3: TGTGCCAGCAGTTTACAATATGGCTACACCTTC. It specifies CASSLQYGYTF.

The rearrangement joins TRBV20-1 to TRBJ2-1; D possibly corresponds to TRBD2 (5 bases). The CDR3 totals 14 residues. V was shortened by 2 bases and J by 8 bases, with 16 bases between the two germline ends. Germline loops: CDR1 DFQATT, CDR2 SNEGSKA (reference sequence). The CDR3 spells CSARFTGRIDEQFF. The CDR3 coding sequence is TGCAGTGCTAGATTCACGGGAAGGATAGATGAGCAGTTCTTC.

CDR3: CASSSSQGGTEAFF. For the CDR3, the DNA is TGCGCCAGCAGCTCGAGCCAGGGTGGGACTGAAGCTTTCTTT. The rearrangement uses TRBV5-1 and TRBJ1-1; a possible D gene is TRBD1 (5 bases). V was pared by 3 bases and J by 5 bases, with 14 bases between. CDR1 and CDR2 (germline): SGHRS, YFSETQ. The CDR3 totals 14 residues.

V and J are TRBV2 and TRBJ2-7; D possibly uses TRBD1 or TRBD2 (5 bases each). Germline V gene lookup returns CDR1 SNHLY and CDR2 FYNNEI. Trimming removed 7 bases at V and 4 bases at J, with 14 bases between. This CDR3 spans 13 amino acids. CDR3 sequence reads: CASTGPLQYEQYF. The CDR3 coding sequence is TGTGCCAGCACGGGACCTTTACAGTACGAGCAGTACTTC. The entire variable domain, with the rest obtained from reference TRBV2 and TRBJ2-7, is as follows: EPEVTQTPSHQVTQMGQEVILRCVPISNHLYFYWYRQILGQKVEFLVSFYNNEISEKSEIFDDQFSVERPDGSNFTLKIRSTKLEDSAMYFCASTGPLQYEQYFGPGTRLTVT.

This clonotype was seen a few times. In DNA form, the CDR3 reads TGTGCCAGCAGCGAGTTACAGGGTACTGAAGCTTTCTTT. Amino acid sequence: CASSELQGTEAFF. J is TRBJ1-1 and V is TRBV7-8, with D perhaps TRBD1 (6 bases). The CDR3 extends over 13 amino acids. V lost 5 bases and J lost 5, with 12 bases in between. Per germline, CDR1 SGHVS and CDR2 FQNEAQ.

The V and J genes are TRBV20-1 and TRBJ1-1; no reliable D call. CDR1 is DFQATT and CDR2 is SNEGSKA in the germline V gene (reference sequence). V gave up 0 bases and J gave up 5 bases, with 16 bases separating them. The CDR3 has 15 amino acids. This CDR3 is CSARDLQADWTEAFF. The CDR3 bases are TGCAGTGCTAGAGATCTTCAGGCCGATTGGACTGAAGCTTTCTTT.

This chain connects TRBV25-1 to TRBJ2-3; D might be TRBD2 (5 bases). Germline V gives CDR1 MGHDK, CDR2 SYGVNS. This CDR3 comprises 16 residues. Trimming removed 7 bases at V and 4 bases at J, with 21 bases between. Written as DNA, the CDR3 is TGTGCCAGCACCCTATCGTGGGGAGATAGACCAGATACGCAGTATTTT. Protein sequence: CASTLSWGDRPDTQYF.

This clonotype appeared many times. The chain recombines TRBV7-2 with TRBJ2-7; unclear D gene. Germline loops: CDR1 SGHTA, CDR2 FQGNSA. V lost 4 bases and J 6 bases, leaving 13 bases between the germline ends. This CDR3 spans 13 amino acids. CDR3 loop: CASSSQDPSEQYF. The CDR3 DNA is TGTGCCAGCAGCTCCCAAGACCCCAGCGAGCAGTACTTC. Filled out from reference TRBV7-2 and TRBJ2-7, the complete variable domain reads GAGVSQSPSNKVTEKGKDVELRCDPISGHTALYWYRQSLGQGLEFLIYFQGNSAPDKSGLPSDRFSAERTGGSVSTLTIQRTQQEDSAVYLCASSSQDPSEQYFGPGTRLTVT.

This clonotype came up a few times. CDR3 DNA: TGCAGTGCTAGAGGGGGGATTTCTGGCACAGATACGCAGTATTTT. Translated, it gives CSARGGISGTDTQYF. J is TRBJ2-3 and V is TRBV20-1; TRBD1 or TRBD2 may be the D gene (5 bases each). Germline assignment: CDR1 DFQATT and CDR2 SNEGSKA (reference sequence). This CDR3 is 15 amino acids long. Trimming removed 1 base from V and 1 base from J, with 12 bases in between.

There are a few counts of this clonotype. The chain carries TRBV2 and TRBJ2-3, with 7 bases lining up with TRBD1. V dropped 6 bases and J dropped 2; count of bases not matched to a gene: 2. Germline V gene sequence: CDR1 SNHLY, CDR2 FYNNEI. The CDR3 is 13 amino acids. The CDR3 DNA is TGTGCCAGCAGGGACAGGCCCACAGATACGCAGTATTTT. This codes for CASRDRPTDTQYF. The whole variable domain, filled in from reference TRBV2 and TRBJ2-3, reads EPEVTQTPSHQVTQMGQEVILRCVPISNHLYFYWYRQILGQKVEFLVSFYNNEISEKSEIFDDQFSVERPDGSNFTLKIRSTKLEDSAMYFCASRDRPTDTQYFGPGTRLTVL.

The gene calls are TRBV14 and TRBJ1-4; D gene ambiguous. V lost 1 base to trimming and J lost 4 bases, with 7 bases between them. Germline CDR1 SGHDN, CDR2 FVKESK. This CDR3 is built from 14 residues. The chain's CDR3 is CASSQVWGNEKLFF. CDR3 nucleotides: TGTGCCAGCAGCCAAGTTTGGGGTAATGAAAAACTGTTTTTT.

The chain recombines TRBV7-2 with TRBJ1-2; 7 bases are shared with TRBD1. The germline gives CDR1 SGHTA, CDR2 FQGNSA. The trim removed 5 bases at V and 3 bases at J, leaving 12 bases unmatched. CDR3 length: 16 amino acids. CDR3 region: CASSGWDREDDYGYTF. CDR3 sequence (DNA): TGTGCCAGCAGCGGTTGGGACAGAGAGGACGACTATGGCTACACCTTC. The variable domain in full, completed from reference TRBV7-2 and TRBJ1-2, reads GAGVSQSPSNKVTEKGKDVELRCDPISGHTALYWYRQSLGQGLEFLIYFQGNSAPDKSGLPSDRFSAERTGGSVSTLTIQRTQQEDSAVYLCASSGWDREDDYGYTFGSGTRLTVV.

This chain joins TRBV5-5 and TRBJ2-4; 7 positions match TRBD1. The last part of the DNA fits TRBJ2-7 better; the J call may be wrong. The length of the CDR3 is 16 residues. In germline, CDR1 is SGHKS, CDR2 YYEKEE (reference sequence). This CDR3 reads CASSSGAGTERDEQYF. CDR3 DNA: TGTGCCAGCAGCTCCGGTGCCGGGACAGAAAGGGACGAGCAGTACTTC.

V is TRBV11-2 and J is TRBJ2-7; perhaps TRBD2 as D (6 bases). The CDR3 extends over 16 amino acids. Trimming shortened V by 2 bases and J by 1 base, and 15 bases separated the two germline ends. CDR1 and CDR2 from the germline V gene are SGHAT and FQNNGV. CDR3: CASSLYNQRASYEQYF. CDR3 nucleotides: TGTGCCAGCAGCTTATATAATCAGCGGGCTTCCTACGAGCAGTACTTC.

This clonotype was seen more than once but under ten times. The rearrangement uses TRBV29-1 and TRBJ2-5; 10 nucleotides line up with TRBD1. The V gene's germline CDR1 is SQVTM and CDR2 ANQGSEA. The CDR3 loop spans 14 amino acids. V was pared by 3 bases and J by 9 bases, with 10 bases of the junction left unmatched. The CDR3 region has the DNA TGCAGCGTTGAGTCTGCCGGGACAGGGGTCTCCCAGTACTTC. Translating it yields CSVESAGTGVSQYF.

This clonotype was counted only a few times. The chain links TRBV10-3 to TRBJ2-5; 8 bases align to TRBD2. V dropped 4 bases and J dropped 5; count of bases not matched to a gene: 9. The CDR3 consists of 15 residues. The germline V gene encodes CDR1 ENHRY and CDR2 SYGVKD. The CDR3 protein is CAISGQTSAFETQYF. In DNA, the CDR3 is TGTGCCATCAGTGGGCAGACTAGCGCCTTCGAGACCCAGTACTTC.